Detailed here is one T cell receptor beta chain. Antigen unknown. This entry is derived from a study of blood T cells in healthy people across ages. Broader study findings: Older age coincided with a roughly linear decline in TCR beta diversity per million T cells. CMV infection status of these donors was not known.

Primers used in a second PCR of roughly 6 to 11 cycles were a sample-barcoded 5' primer and a J-beta primer mix. Every cDNA molecule bore a tag from a template-switch adaptor containing 12 random nucleotides. Using its own MiXCR run on the 5' RACE reads, TCRdb lists one record per CDR3 protein. Of about 800,000 distinct CDR3 sequences listed, 25% were seen once; the top ten hold 3% to 4%. The CDR3 spans 14 residues. CDR1 and CDR2 from the germline V gene are SGHVS and FNYEAQ. Losses at the gene ends were 2 bases for V and 1 base for J; bases not matched to a gene: 2. The same sample was also used in a study of T cells of mothers and their children.

The receptor's source is a boy aged 5-17 years in good health. The sequenced sample consisted of blood. J is TRBJ2-7 and V is TRBV7-6; 7 bases fit TRBD1. The CDR3 DNA follows: TGTGCCAGCAGCTTATTGACAGGGTCCTACGAGCAGTACTTC. Its translation: CASSLLTGSYEQYF.